This is a list of T cell receptor beta chains from one sample in a study of T cell clonotyping in hematopoietic cell transplantation. Sequencing was performed with immunoSEQ multiplex PCR; in TCRdb, only in-frame clones are kept and a portion is missing. Of tens of thousands of clones in the sample, 95% are singletons; the top ten hold 0.95%. Sequenced input: peripheral blood mononuclear cells. The receptors derive from a man aged 25-40 years in good health. Some clones in this sample may be carry-over from other donors' samples. CDR3s include the opening cysteine and the closing phenylalanine or tryptophan. A D gene is named only where the DNA matches it firmly. Clone size, where shown, is once, few, many, or a class for clones that have expanded.

cdr3_length	v_call	clone_size	d_call	j_call	cdr3_nt	cdr3_aa
16	TRBV10-2	-	TRBD1	TRBJ1-3	TGCGCCAGCAGTCTTCGACCGGGACAGGGTGTCAACACCATATATTTT	CASSLRPGQGVNTIYF
16	TRBV19	-	TRBD1	TRBJ2-7	TGTGCCAGTAGTCCTGCGCCGGGACAGAGCACCTACGAGCAGTACTTC	CASSPAPGQSTYEQYF
15	TRBV7-2	-	-	TRBJ2-7	TGTGCCAGCAGCTTAGTGGGGGTTGACTCCTACGAGCAGTACTTC	CASSLVGVDSYEQYF
13	TRBV14	-	-	TRBJ1-1	TGTGCCAGCAGCCAAGATCGGCAGGGTGGGGCTTTCTTT	CASSQDRQGGAFF
16	TRBV28	-	-	TRBJ1-4	TGTGCCAGCAGGTCTGCGGGGGGGAGCTCCGATGAAAAACTGTTTTTT	CASRSAGGSSDEKLFF
17	TRBV11-2	once	-	TRBJ2-5	TGTGCCAGCAGCTCCCGGTTCGGTGGGGGGGCCCAAGAGACCCAGTACTTC	CASSSRFGGGAQETQYF
18	TRBV18	once	TRBD2	TRBJ2-6	TGTGCCAGCTCACCGACTAGCGGGGGGGCCTTTGGGGCCAACGTCCTGACTTTC	CASSPTSGGAFGANVLTF
14	TRBV13	-	-	TRBJ2-7	TGTGCCAGCAGCTTGGACTACAGGCCCTACGAGCAGTACTTC	CASSLDYRPYEQYF
15	TRBV7-2	-	-	TRBJ1-6	TGTGCCAGCAGCTCCTCTAGGGACTTAAATTCACCCCTCCACTTT	CASSSSRDLNSPLHF
10	TRBV2	-	-	TRBJ1-4	TGTGCCAGCAGTGATGGTGTGGCTCTCTTT	CASSDGVALF
14	TRBV5-1	-	-	TRBJ2-7	TGCGCCAGCAGCTTGGCACAGGAGCCCTACGAGCAGTACTTC	CASSLAQEPYEQYF
13	TRBV5-1	-	-	TRBJ2-5	TGCGCCAGCAGAGGGGCAGCCCAAGAGACCCAGTACTTC	CASRGAAQETQYF
15	TRBV9	-	-	TRBJ2-3	TGTGCCAGCAGCGTACCGACGCCGAGCACAGATACGCAGTATTTT	CASSVPTPSTDTQYF
15	TRBV7-9	-	TRBD1	TRBJ1-1	TGTGCCAGCAGCACCGGACAGGGTCGAATCTTTGAAGCTTTCTTT	CASSTGQGRIFEAFF
13	TRBV5-4	-	-	TRBJ1-2	TGTGCCAGCAGCTTGAAGCCTAACTATGGCTACACCTTC	CASSLKPNYGYTF
14	TRBV14	-	-	TRBJ1-2	TGTGCCAGCAGCCAAGTTGGGCAGTACTATGGCTACACCTTC	CASSQVGQYYGYTF
14	TRBV4-1	-	-	TRBJ1-2	TGCGCCAGCAGCCAAGAAGCGATGCGCTATGGCTACACCTTC	CASSQEAMRYGYTF
14	TRBV6-5	-	-	TRBJ1-3	TGTGCCAGCAGTCTAGACAGGTTTGGAAACACCATATATTTT	CASSLDRFGNTIYF
17	TRBV11-2	-	TRBD2	TRBJ2-1	TGTGCCAGCAGCTTAAGTGGAAGCGGGAGGCGTTACAATGAGCAGTTCTTC	CASSLSGSGRRYNEQFF
16	TRBV7-8	-	TRBD2	TRBJ2-4	TGTGCCAGCAGCCGGACTAGCGGGGTAGCCAAAAACATTCAGTACTTC	CASSRTSGVAKNIQYF
15	TRBV23-1	-	-	TRBJ1-2	TGCGCCAGCAGTACGCTGTGGGCTTCTAACTATGGCTACACCTTC	CASSTLWASNYGYTF
14	TRBV6-5	-	-	TRBJ2-3	TGTGCCAGCAGTTTGGGCGGGGGCACAGATACGCAGTATTTT	CASSLGGGTDTQYF
14	TRBV30	-	-	TRBJ1-5	TGTGCCTGGGTCTGGCCGGTCGGCAATCAGCCCCAGCATTTT	CAWVWPVGNQPQHF
15	TRBV4-1	-	-	TRBJ1-2	TGCGCCAGCAGCCAGCTAAGGACTGATCTATTTGGCTACACCTTC	CASSQLRTDLFGYTF
14	TRBV5-1	-	-	TRBJ1-1	TGCGCCAGCCAGATTACAACAGGGAACACTGAAGCTTTCTTT	CASQITTGNTEAFF
15	TRBV10-1	-	-	TRBJ1-4	TGCGCCAGCAGTGAGTCGATAACGGGCAGTGAAAAACTGTTTTTT	CASSESITGSEKLFF
13	TRBV7-9	once	-	TRBJ1-1	TGTGCCAGCAGCTTAAATCAGAACACTGAAGCTTTCTTT	CASSLNQNTEAFF
15	TRBV7-2	-	TRBD2	TRBJ2-7	TGTGCCAGCAGCTCCGGACTAGCGGCCTCCTACGAGCAGTACTTC	CASSSGLAASYEQYF
17	TRBV23-1	-	TRBD2	TRBJ2-1	TGCGCCAGCAGTCAATGTATCAACGCCCTAGCGGAGAATGAGCAGTTCTTC	CASSQCINALAENEQFF
11	TRBV11-2	-	-	TRBJ2-5	TGTGCCAGCAGCTTCCAAGAGACCCAGTACTTC	CASSFQETQYF
12	TRBV2	-	-	TRBJ1-5	TGTGCCAGCGGCAGGGCAGGACAGCCCCAGCATTTT	CASGRAGQPQHF
10	TRBV27	-	-	TRBJ1-5	TGTGCCAGCGGATTCCGGCCCCAGCATTTT	CASGFRPQHF
16	TRBV4-1	-	TRBD2	TRBJ2-3	TGCGCCAGCAGCCAAGCCCTACTAGCGGGGGGTGATACGCAGTATTTT	CASSQALLAGGDTQYF
16	TRBV5-6	-	TRBD2	TRBJ2-3	TGTGCCAGCAGCTTGGGAGAGCGGGAATACACAGATACGCAGTATTTT	CASSLGEREYTDTQYF
14	TRBV6-1	-	-	TRBJ2-7	TGTGCCAGCAGTGCAGAGGGACCAACCTACGAGCAGTACTTC	CASSAEGPTYEQYF
12	TRBV5-1	-	-	TRBJ1-1	TGCGCCAGCAGCTTGGTGGACAGTGAAGCTTTCTTT	CASSLVDSEAFF
17	TRBV5-1	-	TRBD2	TRBJ2-7	TGCGCCAGCAGCTTGGTCGGCGGGAGGGCCCTCTCCTACGAGCAGTACTTC	CASSLVGGRALSYEQYF
13	TRBV19	-	TRBD2	TRBJ2-7	TGTGCCAGTAGTATGAGGGAGGGTCGCGAGCAGTACTTC	CASSMREGREQYF
13	TRBV7-9	-	-	TRBJ1-5	TGTGCCAGCAGCTTGACTGATGACAGGCCCCAGCATTTT	CASSLTDDRPQHF
18	TRBV5-6	-	TRBD1	TRBJ1-4	TGTGCCAGCAGTACTTACCGGGACAGGGGGGCAACTAATGAAAAACTGTTTTTT	CASSTYRDRGATNEKLFF
15	TRBV7-8	once	TRBD2	TRBJ2-1	TGTGCCAGCAGCCCGACTAGCGGGAGGGCCGATGAGCAGTTCTTC	CASSPTSGRADEQFF
15	TRBV15	-	-	TRBJ2-1	TGTGCCACCAGCAGAGACTCACTGCCGATTAATGAGCAGTTCTTC	CATSRDSLPINEQFF
15	TRBV10-3	-	TRBD1	TRBJ1-3	TGTGCCATCAGCGTGACAGGGGGTACTGGAAACACCATATATTTT	CAISVTGGTGNTIYF
17	TRBV5-4	-	TRBD1	TRBJ1-1	TGTGCCAGCAGCTCGGCCGGACAGGGGGCGCGTACCAGTGAAGCTTTCTTT	CASSSAGQGARTSEAFF
15	TRBV11-1	-	-	TRBJ2-7	TGTGCCAGCAGCTTAGCGCGGGTCCGTTCCTACGAGCAGTACTTC	CASSLARVRSYEQYF